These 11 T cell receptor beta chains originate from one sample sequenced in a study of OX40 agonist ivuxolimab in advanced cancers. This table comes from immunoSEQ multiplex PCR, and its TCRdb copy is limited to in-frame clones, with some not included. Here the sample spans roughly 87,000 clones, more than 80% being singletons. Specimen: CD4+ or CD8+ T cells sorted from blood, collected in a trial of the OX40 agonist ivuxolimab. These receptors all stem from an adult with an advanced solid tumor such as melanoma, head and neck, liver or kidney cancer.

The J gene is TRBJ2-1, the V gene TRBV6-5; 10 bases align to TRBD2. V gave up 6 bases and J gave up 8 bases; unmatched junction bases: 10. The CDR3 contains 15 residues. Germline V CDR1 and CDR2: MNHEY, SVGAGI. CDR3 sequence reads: CASSSTSGNVYEQFF. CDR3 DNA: TGTGCCAGCAGCTCAACTAGCGGGAACGTATATGAGCAGTTCTTC.

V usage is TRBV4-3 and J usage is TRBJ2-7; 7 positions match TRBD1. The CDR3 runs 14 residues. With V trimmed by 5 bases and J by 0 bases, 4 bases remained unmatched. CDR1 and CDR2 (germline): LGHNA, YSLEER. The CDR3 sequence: CASSSTGSSYEQYF. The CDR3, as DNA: TGCGCCAGCAGCTCGACAGGGAGCTCCTACGAGCAGTACTTC.

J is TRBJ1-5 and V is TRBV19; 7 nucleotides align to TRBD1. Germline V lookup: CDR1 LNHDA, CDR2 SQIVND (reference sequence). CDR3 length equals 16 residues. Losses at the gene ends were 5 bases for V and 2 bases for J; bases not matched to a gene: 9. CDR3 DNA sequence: TGTGCCAGTAGTGTCGGGACAGACTTGGGCAATCAGCCCCAGCATTTT. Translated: CASSVGTDLGNQPQHF. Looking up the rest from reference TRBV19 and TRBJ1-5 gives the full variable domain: DGGITQSPKYLFRKEGQNVTLSCEQNLNHDAMYWYRQDPGQGLRLIYYSQIVNDFQKGDIAEGYSVSREKKESFPLTVTSAQKNPTAFYLCASSVGTDLGNQPQHFGDGTRLSIL.

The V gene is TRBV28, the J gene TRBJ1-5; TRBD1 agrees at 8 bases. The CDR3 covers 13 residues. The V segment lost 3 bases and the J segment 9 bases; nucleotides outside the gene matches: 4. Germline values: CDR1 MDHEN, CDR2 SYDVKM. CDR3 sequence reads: CASSFGQGWPQHF. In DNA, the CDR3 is TGTGCCAGCAGTTTTGGACAGGGCTGGCCCCAGCATTTT.

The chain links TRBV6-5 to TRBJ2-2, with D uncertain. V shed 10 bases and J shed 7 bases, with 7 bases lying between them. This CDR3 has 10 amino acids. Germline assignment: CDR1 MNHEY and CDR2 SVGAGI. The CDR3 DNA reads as TGTGCCAACGGTCTCGGGGAGCTGTTTTTT. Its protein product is CANGLGELFF.

This CDR3 is CASSHGQGANTEAFF. The CDR3 DNA sequence: TGTGCCAGCAGCCACGGTCAGGGGGCTAACACTGAAGCTTTCTTT. J is TRBJ1-1 and V is TRBV6-5; 8 bases agree with TRBD1. The V gene end was trimmed by 6 bases and the J gene end by 2 bases; junction bases not matched to a gene: 8. CDR3 length: 15 amino acids. CDR1 and CDR2 from the germline V gene are MNHEY and SVGAGI.

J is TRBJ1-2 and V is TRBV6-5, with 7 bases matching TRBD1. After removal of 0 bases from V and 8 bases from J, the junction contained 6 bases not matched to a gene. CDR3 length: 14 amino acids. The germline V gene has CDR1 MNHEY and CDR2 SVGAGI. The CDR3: CASSYSEGARGYTF. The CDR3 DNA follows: TGTGCCAGCAGTTACTCAGAGGGGGCGCGCGGCTACACCTTC.

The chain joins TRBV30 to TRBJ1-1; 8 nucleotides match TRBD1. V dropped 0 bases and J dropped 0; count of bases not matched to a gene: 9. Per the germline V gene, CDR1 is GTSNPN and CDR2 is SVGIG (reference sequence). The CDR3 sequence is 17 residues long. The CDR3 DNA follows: TGTGCCTGGAGTGTGCTCGGACAGGGTGCCATGAACACTGAAGCTTTCTTT. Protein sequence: CAWSVLGQGAMNTEAFF. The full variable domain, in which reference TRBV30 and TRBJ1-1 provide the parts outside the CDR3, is SQTIHQWPATLVQPVGSPLSLECTVEGTSNPNLYWYRQAAGRGLQLLFYSVGIGQISSEVPQNLSASRPQDRQFILSSKKLLLSDSGFYLCAWSVLGQGAMNTEAFFGQGTRLTVV.

This CDR3 is CAWSPQQAASYGYTF. CDR3 sequence (DNA): TGTGCCTGGAGTCCCCAACAGGCGGCGAGCTATGGCTACACCTTC. V gene TRBV30 combines with J gene TRBJ1-2; possibly TRBD1 for D (5 bases). Trimming shortened V by 2 bases and J by 4 bases, and 17 bases separated the two germline ends. Germline V gene sequence: CDR1 GTSNPN, CDR2 SVGIG (reference sequence). The CDR3 contains 15 residues.

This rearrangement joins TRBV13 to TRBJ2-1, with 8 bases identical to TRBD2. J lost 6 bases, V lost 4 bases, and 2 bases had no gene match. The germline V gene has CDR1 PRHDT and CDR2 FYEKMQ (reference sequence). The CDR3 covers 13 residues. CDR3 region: CASSSRGGNEQFF. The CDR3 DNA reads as TGTGCCAGCAGCTCCCGGGGGGGCAATGAGCAGTTCTTC.

The CDR3 region is CASSLYRIPHQPQHF. CDR3 in DNA: TGTGCCAGCAGTTTGTACCGTATACCCCATCAGCCCCAGCATTTT. The V and J genes are TRBV28 and TRBJ1-5; D is undetermined. Germline V gives CDR1 MDHEN, CDR2 SYDVKM. This CDR3 is 15 amino acids long. Trimming shortened V by 3 bases and J by 5 bases, and 14 bases separated the two germline ends.